Below are 27 T cell receptor beta chains sequenced from a single sample in a study of T cell repertoires in cytomegalovirus infection. MiXCR, applied by TCRdb to the reads, yields one record per CDR3 protein. The sample consists of some 920,000 distinct CDR3 sequences, around 29% of them appearing once. These receptors' antigens are unknown. This specimen consisted of cultured CD8+ T cells from PBMCs, obtained from culture after CMV antigen stimulation. The origin of the receptors is a human donor in good health (CMV status not recorded). Some clones in this sample may be carry-over from other donors' samples.

This clonotype was counted between two and nine times. The chain recombines TRBV19 with TRBJ2-7; 7 bases agree with TRBD2. The length of the CDR3 is 15 residues. V lost 7 bases, J lost 1 base, and 10 bases stayed unmatched. Per the germline V gene, CDR1 is LNHDA and CDR2 is SQIVND (reference sequence). In nucleotides, the CDR3 is TGTGCCAGTAATTTTGCGGGGGACTCTTCCTACGAGCAGTACTTC. The encoded protein is CASNFAGDSSYEQYF. Complete variable domain (other parts from reference TRBV19 and TRBJ2-7): DGGITQSPKYLFRKEGQNVTLSCEQNLNHDAMYWYRQDPGQGLRLIYYSQIVNDFQKGDIAEGYSVSREKKESFPLTVTSAQKNPTAFYLCASNFAGDSSYEQYFGPGTRLTVT.

The rearrangement joins TRBV7-9 to TRBJ1-5, with 10 nucleotides matching TRBD1. The germline gives CDR1 SEHNR, CDR2 FQNEAQ (reference sequence). This CDR3 spans 17 amino acids. V trimming: 0 bases; J trimming: 4 bases; junction bases outside the gene matches: 6. The CDR3 DNA reads TGTGCCAGCAGCTTAGCGTCGGGGACAGGGGCTAATCAGCCCCAGCATTTT. It translates to CASSLASGTGANQPQHF.

V is TRBV25-1 and J is TRBJ1-6, with D possibly matching TRBD1 (6 bases). Germline-derived CDR1 and CDR2 are MGHDK and SYGVNS. With 8 bases removed from V and 6 bases from J, the gap between germline ends came to 14 bases. There are 14 residues in the CDR3. The CDR3 bases are TGTGCCAGCGGGGCGACAGGCCTTAATTCACCCCTCCACTTT. The encoded protein is CASGATGLNSPLHF.

This chain links TRBV5-4 with TRBJ2-5; 8 bases align to TRBD1. The CDR3 contains 16 residues. The J segment lost 2 bases and the V segment lost 4 bases, leaving 10 bases of the junction unmatched. Looked up from germline, CDR1 is SGHNT and CDR2 is YYREEE (reference sequence). CDR3 in amino acids: CASSLDRTGNQETQYF. In DNA form, the CDR3 reads TGTGCCAGCAGCCTCGATCGGACAGGGAATCAAGAGACCCAGTACTTC.

This chain joins TRBV5-6 and TRBJ1-1; no definite D call. The V end was cut by 0 bases, the J end by 3 bases, with 12 bases between. This CDR3 contains 15 residues. Germline CDR1 reads SGHDT; CDR2 reads YYEEEE. The CDR3 loop reads CASSLAPTPYTEAFF. DNA of the CDR3: TGTGCCAGCAGCTTGGCCCCGACACCTTACACTGAAGCTTTCTTT.

The chain carries TRBV7-2 and TRBJ1-2; D is ambiguous. V gave up 1 base and J gave up 0 bases, with 18 bases separating them. The CDR3 has 18 residues. Per the germline V gene, CDR1 is SGHTA and CDR2 is FQGNSA. This CDR3 reads CASSLETLPYKANYGYTF. CDR3 sequence (DNA): TGTGCCAGCAGCTTAGAGACCCTGCCTTATAAAGCTAACTATGGCTACACCTTC.

V is TRBV18 and J is TRBJ2-3, with 8 nucleotides matching TRBD1. V lost 1 base to trimming and J lost 5 bases; unmatched junction nucleotides: 5. The CDR3 sequence is 15 residues long. From germline, CDR1 is KGHSH and CDR2 LQKENI. CDR3 sequence: CASSPLDRAGDTQYF. The CDR3 nucleotides read TGTGCCAGCTCACCACTGGACAGGGCGGGAGATACGCAGTATTTT.

The CDR3 DNA reads TGTGCCACCACCGAGGGGGGGATTGAAGCTTTCTTT. It codes for CATTEGGIEAFF. V is TRBV15 and J is TRBJ1-1; possibly TRBD1 for D (6 bases). V shed 7 bases and J shed 7 bases, with 13 bases lying between them. Germline CDR1 LNHNV, CDR2 YYDKDF (reference sequence). The CDR3 runs to 12 residues.

At least ten counts were recorded for this clonotype. The V call is TRBV28, the J call TRBJ1-4; D ambiguous. Trimming removed 6 bases at V and 1 base at J, with 12 bases between. CDR3 length equals 15 residues. The germline CDR1 and CDR2 sequences are MDHEN and SYDVKM. The CDR3 DNA is TGTGCCAGCAGCCCCCTCGGGCAAACTAATGAAAAACTGTTTTTT. Residues: CASSPLGQTNEKLFF.

This clonotype has just a few counts. This rearrangement joins TRBV14 to TRBJ2-1; maybe TRBD1 (6 bases). CDR3 size: 13 residues. CDR1 and CDR2 (germline): SGHDN, FVKESK. Trimming removed 1 base from V and 9 bases from J, with 10 bases in between. DNA for the CDR3: TGTGCCAGCAGCCAAGTAAGGGGGAGTGAGCAGTTCTTC. Translating it yields CASSQVRGSEQFF.

This clonotype was seen ten or more times. J is TRBJ2-1 and V is TRBV19; possible D gene TRBD1, 5 bases. Trimming cost V 3 bases and J 1 base, with 13 bases left between them. Germline CDR1 is LNHDA and CDR2 is SQIVND (reference sequence). The CDR3 extends over 16 amino acids. The CDR3 DNA reads TGTGCCAGTAGTATTAAGGGGTCCCTATCCTACAATGAGCAGTTCTTC. Translating it yields CASSIKGSLSYNEQFF.

This clonotype was counted between two and nine times. The chain has TRBV28 and TRBJ1-5, with D possibly being TRBD1 (5 bases). The germline CDR1 and CDR2 sequences are MDHEN and SYDVKM. The CDR3 sequence is 14 residues long. Trimming shortened V by 4 bases and J by 5 bases, and 12 bases separated the two germline ends. The chain's CDR3 is CASSSGRGYQPQHF. DNA for the CDR3: TGTGCCAGCAGTTCCGGACGGGGGTATCAGCCCCAGCATTTT.

This chain connects TRBV20-1 to TRBJ2-7, with D perhaps being TRBD1 or TRBD2 (6 bases each). V was trimmed by 0 bases and J by 5 bases, leaving 8 bases between them. Germline assignment: CDR1 DFQATT and CDR2 SNEGSKA (reference sequence). The CDR3 covers 12 residues. The chain's CDR3 is CSAREGGHEQYF. The CDR3 DNA follows: TGCAGTGCTAGAGAGGGGGGCCACGAGCAGTACTTC.

This clonotype showed up just a few times. This sequence joins TRBV6-1 and TRBJ2-3; no definite D call. The CDR3 extends over 16 amino acids. Germline values: CDR1 MNHNS, CDR2 SASEGT. V shed 6 bases and J shed 0 bases, with 16 bases lying between them. The CDR3 here is CASSTVLLPSTDTQYF. The CDR3 DNA sequence: TGTGCCAGCAGCACCGTCCTACTACCTAGCACAGATACGCAGTATTTT.

A few counts support this clonotype. The chain links TRBV9 to TRBJ1-4; D is ambiguous. The germline V gene has CDR1 SGDLS and CDR2 YYNGEE. Trimming took 0 bases from V and 7 from J, leaving 13 bases between them. The CDR3 extends over 15 amino acids. CDR3 nucleotides: TGTGCCAGCAGCGTAGCTGACGGGAACGGTGAAAAACTGTTTTTT. It specifies CASSVADGNGEKLFF.

This clonotype appeared many times. The chain has TRBV12-3 or TRBV12-4 and TRBJ2-1, with a possible D match to TRBD1 (6 bases). The V end lost 6 bases, the J end lost 0 bases, and 12 bases lay between the germline ends. The CDR3 is 15 residues long. Here the CDR3 reads CASRRTASSYNEQFF. The CDR3 nucleotides read TGTGCCAGCAGACGGACAGCTAGCTCCTACAATGAGCAGTTCTTC.

V usage is TRBV5-1 and J usage is TRBJ1-1; tentative D call: TRBD1 (5 bases). The CDR3 extends over 14 amino acids. Germline assignment: CDR1 SGHRS and CDR2 YFSETQ. V dropped 0 bases and J dropped 5 bases, with 11 bases sitting between them. The CDR3 spells CASSLVSTATEAFF. The CDR3, as DNA: TGCGCCAGCAGCTTGGTGTCGACAGCAACTGAAGCTTTCTTT.

The rearrangement joins TRBV5-4 to TRBJ2-5; TRBD2 matches at 9 bases. Germline values: CDR1 SGHNT, CDR2 YYREEE (reference sequence). V lost 4 bases, J lost 5 bases, and 12 bases stayed unmatched. The CDR3 consists of 16 residues. The chain's CDR3 is CASSRESGGWGETQYF. The CDR3 DNA is TGTGCCAGCAGCCGAGAAAGCGGGGGGTGGGGGGAGACCCAGTACTTC.

This clonotype showed up just a few times. The chain employs TRBV7-6 and TRBJ1-2, with 10 bases that match TRBD1. CDR3 size: 16 residues. Germline CDR1 SGHVS, CDR2 FNYEAQ. The ends lost 4 bases at V and 2 bases at J; junction bases unmatched: 7. CDR3 sequence reads: CASSSTDRGLNYGYTF. CDR3 in DNA: TGTGCCAGCAGCTCCACCGACAGGGGGCTGAACTATGGCTACACCTTC.

The chain has TRBV6-1 and TRBJ2-7; maybe TRBD1 (6 bases). The germline gives CDR1 MNHNS, CDR2 SASEGT. V lost 1 base and J 5 bases, leaving 15 bases between the germline ends. This CDR3 has 15 amino acids. CDR3 sequence: CASSEGVQGRDEQYV. As DNA, the CDR3 is TGTGCCAGCAGTGAAGGGGTCCAGGGGCGGGACGAGCAGTACGTC.

Remarks on this clonotype: This may be a read error: a much more frequent sequence differs by one nucleotide. This rearrangement joins TRBV7-6 to TRBJ2-2, with D perhaps being TRBD1 or TRBD2 (6 bases each). The CDR3 covers 13 residues. Germline assignment: CDR1 SGHVS and CDR2 FNYEAQ. The DNA for the CDR3 is TGTGTCAGCGAGGGGGGGAACACCGGGGAGCTGTTTTTT. Translation gives CVSEGGNTGELFF. Full variable domain (missing parts from reference TRBV7-6 and TRBJ2-2): GAGVSQSPRYKVTKRGQDVALRCDPISGHVSLYWYRQALGQGPEFLTYFNYEAQQDKSGLPNDRFSAERPEGSISTLTIQRTEQRDSAMYRCVSEGGNTGELFFGEGSRLTVL.

This clonotype was detected only a few times. V usage is TRBV28 and J usage is TRBJ2-5; D could derive from TRBD1 or TRBD2 (6 bases each). The CDR3 runs 16 residues. From germline, CDR1 is MDHEN and CDR2 SYDVKM. Trimming cost V 6 bases and J 3 bases, with 20 bases left between them. The CDR3 region has the DNA TGTGCCAGCAGCCTCCGAGGGGGGACCCTTGAAGAGACCCAGTACTTC. Protein sequence: CASSLRGGTLEETQYF. The whole variable domain, remainder taken from reference TRBV28 and TRBJ2-5, is DVKVTQSSRYLVKRTGEKVFLECVQDMDHENMFWYRQDPGLGLRLIYFSYDVKMKEKGDIPEGYSVSREKKERFSLILESASTNQTSMYLCASSLRGGTLEETQYFGPGTRLLVL.

The gene calls are TRBV7-9 and TRBJ2-1, with 12 bases that match TRBD1. The V gene's germline CDR1 is SEHNR and CDR2 FQNEAQ (reference sequence). Trimming at V came to 5 bases and at J to 8 bases, leaving 10 bases not matched to a gene. This CDR3 has 16 residues. The CDR3 region has the DNA TGTGCCAGCAGCGCCAGGGGGGACAGGGGGCTTGATGAGCAGTTCTTC. Translation gives CASSARGDRGLDEQFF.

This clonotype was detected only a few times. The gene calls are TRBV28 and TRBJ1-6; D gene ambiguous. Trimming left V 4 bases short and J 10 bases short, with 20 bases between. Germline V gives CDR1 MDHEN, CDR2 SYDVKM. The CDR3 covers 16 residues. For the CDR3, the DNA is TGTGCCAGCAGTTCCGCGGGAGTTGGGCTGGGGTCACCCCTCCACTTT. Its protein product is CASSSAGVGLGSPLHF.

CDR3 amino acids: CASSLGSVEQFF. Written as DNA, the CDR3 is TGTGCCAGCAGTTTAGGTTCTGTAGAGCAGTTCTTC. The V and J genes are TRBV27 and TRBJ2-1; D unresolved. V lost 2 bases to trimming and J lost 10 bases, with 9 bases between them. The CDR3 is 12 amino acids. CDR1 is MNHEY and CDR2 is SMNVEV in the germline V gene (reference sequence).

This clonotype was counted only a few times. The chain has TRBV12-3 or TRBV12-4 and TRBJ2-2; the D gene is possibly TRBD2 (6 bases). This CDR3 is built from 18 residues. Trimming removed 3 bases at V and 6 bases at J, with 23 bases between. The DNA of the CDR3 is TGTGCCAGCAGTTTTACCCCCGGCGACGGGGGAAAGCCCGGGGAGCTGTTTTTT. This sequence encodes CASSFTPGDGGKPGELFF.

In this sample, this clonotype turned up a few times. The J gene is TRBJ2-3, the V gene TRBV7-6, with D perhaps TRBD1 or TRBD2 (6 bases each). Germline CDR1 reads SGHVS; CDR2 reads FNYEAQ. The V end was cut by 0 bases, the J end by 4 bases, with 11 bases between. CDR3 length: 15 residues. Written as DNA, the CDR3 is TGTGCCAGCAGCTTAGCGGGGGGCGCATCAGATACGCAGTATTTT. It translates to CASSLAGGASDTQYF. Complete variable domain (other parts from reference TRBV7-6 and TRBJ2-3): GAGVSQSPRYKVTKRGQDVALRCDPISGHVSLYWYRQALGQGPEFLTYFNYEAQQDKSGLPNDRFSAERPEGSISTLTIQRTEQRDSAMYRCASSLAGGASDTQYFGPGTRLTVL.